This T cell receptor (beta chain) originates from a study of blood T cells in healthy people across ages. Primers used in a second PCR of roughly 6 to 12 cycles were a sample-barcoded 5' primer and a J-beta primer mix. TCRdb fed the 5' RACE reads into MiXCR, producing one record per CDR3 protein. Seen here are some 880,000 distinct CDR3 sequences, about 34% observed once, and the top ten hold roughly 13%. The individuals who served as donors were healthy Caucasians living in Russia, aged roughly 6 to 95. Researchers collected about 9.6 milliliters of peripheral blood from every single donor. PBMCs numbering at least 6.5 million were isolated per sample. This clonotype was counted between two and nine times. Germline CDR1 is MNHEY and CDR2 is SVGAGI. Trimming stripped 0 bases from V and 6 bases from J, with 11 bases between. CDR3 length equals 14 residues.

V usage is TRBV6-5 and J usage is TRBJ1-1; D is possibly TRBD1 (5 bases). The sequenced material came from blood. The clonotype originates from a man aged 18 to 29 in good health. CDR3 nucleotide sequence: TGTGCCAGCAGTTACTCTGACAGTAAGCCTGAAGCTTTCTTT. Amino acid sequence: CASSYSDSKPEAFF.